Listed below are T cell receptor beta chains from one sample, sequenced in a study of blood T cell repertoires in COVID-19. Generated by immunoSEQ multiplex PCR, the TCRdb table keeps only in-frame clones and is missing some. The data contain approximately 71,000 clones, about nine tenths of them singletons. The sample comprised peripheral blood. Receptors originate from a woman between 18 and 29 years old with acute or convalescent COVID-19. Both conserved end residues are trimmed from each CDR3.

len	v_gene	j_gene	CDR3aa
11	TRBV29-1	TRBJ1-2	SVGQHQGYGYT
13	TRBV3-1/TRBV3-2	TRBJ2-3	ASSHEGLRTDTQY
10	TRBV12-3/TRBV12-4	TRBJ1-1	ASSLGTIEAF
13	TRBV19	TRBJ1-5	ASSTPGYGNQPQH
12	TRBV18	TRBJ2-5	ASSPRLEQETQY
14	TRBV4-3	TRBJ2-1	ASSQDGTSSYNEQF
11	TRBV5-1	TRBJ1-2	ASSLRADYGYT
15	TRBV4-2	TRBJ2-2	ASSQYPGSTGTGELF
10	TRBV5-1	TRBJ1-1	ASRDRETEAF
9	TRBV20-1	TRBJ2-7	SGSRTYEQY
12	TRBV2	TRBJ1-1	ASSTQGGSTEAF
15	TRBV7-8	TRBJ2-1	ASSLESGTRLNNEQF
11	TRBV19	TRBJ2-7	ASSLYLSYEQY
13	TRBV29-1	TRBJ2-1	SVELGQGTDGEQF
11	TRBV3-1/TRBV3-2	TRBJ2-3	ASSQGAGDTQY